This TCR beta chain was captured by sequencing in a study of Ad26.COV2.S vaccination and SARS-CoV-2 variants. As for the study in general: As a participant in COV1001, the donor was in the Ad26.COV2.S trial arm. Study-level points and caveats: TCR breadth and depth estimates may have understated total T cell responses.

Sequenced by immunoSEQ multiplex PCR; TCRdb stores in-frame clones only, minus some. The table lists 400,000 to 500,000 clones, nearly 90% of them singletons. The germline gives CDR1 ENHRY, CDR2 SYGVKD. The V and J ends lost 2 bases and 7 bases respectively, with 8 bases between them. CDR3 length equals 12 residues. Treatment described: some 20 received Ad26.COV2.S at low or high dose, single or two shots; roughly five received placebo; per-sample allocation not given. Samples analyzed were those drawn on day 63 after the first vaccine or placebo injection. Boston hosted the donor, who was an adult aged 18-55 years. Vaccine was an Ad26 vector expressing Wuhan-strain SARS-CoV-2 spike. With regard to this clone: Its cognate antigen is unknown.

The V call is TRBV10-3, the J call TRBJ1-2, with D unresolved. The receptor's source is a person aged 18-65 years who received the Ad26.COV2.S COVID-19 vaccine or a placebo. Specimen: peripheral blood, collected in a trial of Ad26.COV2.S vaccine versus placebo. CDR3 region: CAISENPGGYTF. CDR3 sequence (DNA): TGTGCCATCAGTGAGAATCCCGGTGGCTACACCTTC.